The source of this T cell receptor (beta chain) is a study of T cell repertoires in cytomegalovirus infection. Points from the study as a whole: There were HLA-C-restricted CMV-specific TCR beta clonotypes dominating the ex vivo response.

This clonotype came up a few times. Its antigen is unidentified. Germline lookup yields CDR1 SGHAT and CDR2 FQNNGV. Trimming pared 1 base from V and 4 bases from J, leaving 7 bases between. The CDR3 is 14 amino acids. Each CDR3 protein gets one entry after TCRdb re-called the reads with MiXCR. Here the sample spans some 46,000 distinct CDR3 sequences, about a fifth being singletons. The source of this sequence is a human donor in good health (CMV status not recorded). Some clones in this sample may be carry-over from other donors' samples. The gene calls are TRBV11-2 and TRBJ2-2; D gene unclear. Sequences were derived from CD8+ T cells from cultured PBMCs, sampled from culture after CMV antigen stimulation. The CDR3, as DNA: TGTGCCAGCAGCTTAGGTTATACCACCGGGGAGCTGTTTTTT. Its translation is CASSLGYTTGELFF. Together with reference TRBV11-2 and TRBJ2-2, the CDR3 gives the full variable domain: EAGVAQSPRYKIIEKRQSVAFWCNPISGHATLYWYQQILGQGPKLLIQFQNNGVVDDSQLPKDRFSAERLKGVDSTLKIQPAKLEDSAVYLCASSLGYTTGELFFGEGSRLTVL.